This entry is about one TCR beta chain. What it binds is unknown. The data were obtained in a study of cytomegalovirus exposure and HLA in healthy donors. The CDR3 has 21 amino acids. Germline loops: CDR1 LNHDA, CDR2 SQIVND (reference sequence). Trimming removed 1 base from V and 1 base from J; junction bases left unmatched: 17. The PCR made use of 60 Vbeta and 13 Jbeta primers. Here immunoSEQ multiplex PCR was the method, and the copy in TCRdb shows in-frame clones only, minus some. Among some 120,000 clones listed, roughly 81% were seen once. General study results and limits: Accurate prediction of HLA-A and HLA-B alleles (for most subjects) was reportedly achieved from TCR beta sequences. A later analysis revealed that TCR association rates differed between HLA loci, peaking at DRB1 and bottoming out at HLA-C. Being productive about 87% or about 30% of the time was typical of most TCR beta V segments in an earlier analysis.

The sequencing sample was made of PBMCs. The receptor's source is a woman aged 25 to 45 in good health and CMV-seronegative. The chain is built from TRBV19 and TRBJ2-2; TRBD2 matches at 8 bases. CDR3 DNA: TGTGCCAGTAGTATAGTGACCCAGAAGTTTGGACTAGCTCGGAACACCGGGGAGCTGTTTTTT. The encoded protein is CASSIVTQKFGLARNTGELFF.